A single sample is the source of the 9 T cell receptor beta chains below, sequenced in a study of cytomegalovirus exposure and HLA in healthy donors. PCR primers comprised 60 Vbeta and 13 Jbeta primers. Measured with immunoSEQ multiplex PCR; TCRdb has only the in-frame clones, and not every one. Among about 140,000 clones listed, around 79% were seen once. Sequenced material: PBMCs. These receptors originate from a female donor in good health and CMV-seronegative.

The chain couples TRBV28 to TRBJ2-3; 11 nucleotides align to TRBD1. V shed 3 bases, J shed 1 base, and the junction held 9 bases outside the gene matches. CDR1 and CDR2 (germline): MDHEN, SYDVKM. This CDR3 region has 18 residues. For the CDR3, the DNA is TGTGCCAGCAGTTTGCCGGACAGGGGGCGCAAAGGCACAGATACGCAGTATTTT. This gives the protein CASSLPDRGRKGTDTQYF.

This clone was observed a few times. V gene TRBV2 combines with J gene TRBJ2-7, with a tentative D call TRBD1 (7 bases). Germline V CDR1 and CDR2: SNHLY, FYNNEI. Trimming shortened V by 8 bases and J by 5 bases, and 19 bases separated the two germline ends. CDR3 length equals 14 residues. CDR3 loop: CASHVQGVADEQYF. The DNA for the CDR3 is TGTGCCAGCCATGTCCAGGGGGTAGCGGACGAGCAGTACTTC. Using reference TRBV2 and TRBJ2-7 for the parts outside the CDR3, the full variable domain is EPEVTQTPSHQVTQMGQEVILRCVPISNHLYFYWYRQILGQKVEFLVSFYNNEISEKSEIFDDQFSVERPDGSNFTLKIRSTKLEDSAMYFCASHVQGVADEQYFGPGTRLTVT.

This clone was counted only a few times. The V and J genes are TRBV12-5 and TRBJ2-3, with D possibly TRBD2 on 6 matching bases. Trimming shortened V by 7 bases and J by 6 bases, and 17 bases separated the two germline ends. Germline CDR1 and CDR2: LGHNT and FRNRAP. CDR3 length: 14 amino acids. CDR3 region: CASAPLGGADTQYF. CDR3 sequence (DNA): TGTGCTAGTGCCCCTCTGGGGGGAGCGGATACGCAGTATTTT.

The chain recombines TRBV5-1 with TRBJ1-6; possibly TRBD1 for D (5 bases). Germline assignment: CDR1 SGHRS and CDR2 YFSETQ. This CDR3 comprises 15 residues. Trimming cost V 2 bases and J 10 bases, with 16 bases left between them. The CDR3 protein is CASSFGAQGWSPLHF. The CDR3 DNA follows: TGCGCCAGCAGCTTTGGGGCGCAGGGCTGGTCACCCCTCCACTTT.

V is TRBV9 and J is TRBJ2-3; possible D gene TRBD1, 6 bases. The CDR3 extends over 15 amino acids. Germline V gene lookup returns CDR1 SGDLS and CDR2 YYNGEE. Trimming pared 0 bases from V and 5 bases from J, leaving 13 bases between. CDR3 protein: CASSVDSRGLDTQYF. The CDR3 DNA reads TGTGCCAGCAGCGTAGATAGCAGGGGTTTAGATACGCAGTATTTT.

The rearrangement joins TRBV10-3 to TRBJ1-1; D gene ambiguous. In germline, CDR1 is ENHRY, CDR2 SYGVKD. There are 14 residues in the CDR3. With 2 bases removed from V and 5 bases from J, the gap between germline ends came to 12 bases. CDR3 bases: TGTGCCATCAGTGAGCGGGATCTTGTTACTGAAGCTTTCTTT. It is translated as CAISERDLVTEAFF.

The chain couples TRBV2 to TRBJ2-7, with TRBD1 matching 7 bases. From germline, CDR1 is SNHLY and CDR2 FYNNEI. The J segment lost 3 bases and the V segment lost 2 bases, leaving 7 bases of the junction unmatched. The CDR3 contains 15 residues. The CDR3 spells CASSEIGTEHYEQYF. CDR3 coding DNA: TGTGCCAGCAGTGAAATCGGGACAGAGCACTACGAGCAGTACTTC.

The chain joins TRBV5-1 to TRBJ2-7; TRBD1 agrees at 7 bases. Germline assignment: CDR1 SGHRS and CDR2 YFSETQ. This CDR3 contains 15 residues. Trimming took 4 bases from V and 3 from J; bases not matched to a gene: 10. The CDR3 sequence: CASSTGQVGNYEQYF. The CDR3 DNA is TGCGCCAGCAGCACCGGACAGGTCGGGAACTACGAGCAGTACTTC. Based on the CDR3 plus reference TRBV5-1 and TRBJ2-7, the full variable domain is KAGVTQTPRYLIKTRGQQVTLSCSPISGHRSVSWYQQTPGQGLQFLFEYFSETQRNKGNFPGRFSGRQFSNSRSEMNVSTLELGDSALYLCASSTGQVGNYEQYFGPGTRLTVT.

This rearrangement joins TRBV11-2 to TRBJ2-3; a possible D gene is TRBD2 (6 bases). The length of the CDR3 is 16 residues. Germline V gene data show CDR1 as SGHAT and CDR2 as FQNNGV. V was trimmed by 1 base and J by 1 base, leaving 12 bases between them. The CDR3 loop reads CASSLGSSVGTDTQYF. The CDR3 nucleotides read TGTGCCAGCAGCTTAGGGTCTAGCGTGGGCACAGATACGCAGTATTTT.